What follows are 22 T cell receptor beta chains derived from one specimen sequenced in a study of T-cell reconstitution after alpha-beta-depleted transplantation in children. Using unique molecular identifiers, the investigators prepared the TCRbeta library. TCRdb itself ran the PCR reads through MiXCR, one entry per CDR3 protein. Among 200,000 to 250,000 distinct CDR3 sequences listed, 5.5% to 7% were seen once. The sequencing here drew on PBMCs, taken before TCRalphabeta/CD19-depleted stem cell transplant. These receptors were obtained from a boy aged 2-15 years with acute lymphoblastic leukemia, due to receive a stem cell transplant.

This clonotype was seen at least ten times. The chain combines TRBV27 with TRBJ2-1, with 8 bases lining up with TRBD2. The germline gives CDR1 MNHEY, CDR2 SMNVEV (reference sequence). CDR3 length: 14 amino acids. The V segment lost 2 bases and the J segment 8 bases; nucleotides outside the gene matches: 5. The CDR3: CASSLAGGGYEQFF. CDR3 DNA sequence: TGTGCCAGCAGTTTAGCGGGAGGAGGGTATGAGCAGTTCTTC.

The table lists this clonotype with many counts. This sequence joins TRBV6-5 and TRBJ2-1, with D unresolved. With 2 bases removed from V and 7 bases from J, the gap between germline ends came to 3 bases. The CDR3 length is 11 residues. CDR1 is MNHEY, CDR2 SVGAGI, per germline. The CDR3 sequence is CASSYTNEQFF. For the CDR3, the DNA is TGTGCCAGCAGTTACACGAATGAGCAGTTCTTC.

The rearrangement joins TRBV20-1 to TRBJ2-7, with 9 nucleotides matching TRBD2. V trimming: 0 bases; J trimming: 5 bases; junction bases outside the gene matches: 14. Germline CDR1 DFQATT, CDR2 SNEGSKA (reference sequence). The CDR3 covers 17 residues. The DNA of the CDR3 is TGCAGTGCTAGAGATCCTTCCCGGAGCGGGGGGCCCAACGAGCAGTACTTC. This codes for CSARDPSRSGGPNEQYF.

This clonotype occurred many times. V gene TRBV14 combines with J gene TRBJ2-1; 8 bases agree with TRBD1. The CDR3 length is 16 residues. Trimming removed 3 bases from V and 7 bases from J; junction bases left unmatched: 11. From germline, CDR1 is SGHDN and CDR2 FVKESK. As DNA, the CDR3 is TGTGCCAGCAGCCATCTATTCAGGGGGCGCAGGAATGAGCAGTTCTTC. Translated, it gives CASSHLFRGRRNEQFF.

This clonotype was picked up many times. V and J are TRBV4-3 and TRBJ2-1; possibly TRBD2 for D (6 bases). The CDR3 extends over 15 amino acids. The germline V gene encodes CDR1 LGHNA and CDR2 YSLEER. Trimming left V 0 bases short and J 9 bases short, with 15 bases between. CDR3 in DNA: TGCGCCAGCAGCCAAGAGGTTACTAGCCGTCGTGAGCAGTTCTTC. It yields the protein CASSQEVTSRREQFF.

The V gene is TRBV10-3, the J gene TRBJ2-1; TRBD2 aligns across 8 bases. Trimming took 0 bases from V and 5 from J; bases not matched to a gene: 9. Germline CDR1 ENHRY, CDR2 SYGVKD. The CDR3 is made up of 17 amino acids. Here the CDR3 DNA reads TGTGCCATCAGTGAGTCGACGGGGCGGGGGGTACACAATGAGCAGTTCTTC. Translated: CAISESTGRGVHNEQFF.

This clonotype was observed many times. This chain uses TRBV27 with TRBJ1-6, with D unclear. From germline, CDR1 is MNHEY and CDR2 SMNVEV (reference sequence). Trimming pared 5 bases from V and 0 bases from J, leaving 14 bases between. The CDR3 has 17 residues. In DNA form, the CDR3 reads TGTGCCAGCAGTCCGCCCCCGGGCAGCTCCTATAATTCACCCCTCCACTTT. Protein product: CASSPPPGSSYNSPLHF.

This clonotype was picked up many times. V is TRBV12-3 or TRBV12-4 and J is TRBJ2-3, with a possible D match to TRBD1 (6 bases). V was shortened by 8 bases and J by 6 bases, with 12 bases between the two germline ends. The CDR3 has 12 amino acids. The CDR3 sequence is CASVGAGDTQYF. The CDR3 nucleotides read TGTGCCAGCGTGGGGGCCGGCGATACGCAGTATTTT.

The rearrangement joins TRBV6-1 to TRBJ1-3; D remains ambiguous. This CDR3 has 16 amino acids. CDR1 is MNHNS and CDR2 is SASEGT in the germline V gene. V shed 5 bases and J shed 2 bases, with 16 bases lying between them. CDR3 sequence reads: CASSRSLRDAGNTIYF. The CDR3 coding sequence is TGTGCCAGCAGTCGTTCCCTGAGGGATGCTGGAAACACCATATATTTT.

The chain recombines TRBV18 with TRBJ2-1; D unclear. The V gene lost 4 bases and the J gene lost 0 bases, with 10 bases spanning the gap. Germline V CDR1 and CDR2: KGHSH, LQKENI. This CDR3 spans 15 amino acids. The CDR3 loop is CASSRKTSSYNEQFF. CDR3 DNA: TGTGCCAGCTCACGAAAGACGAGCTCCTACAATGAGCAGTTCTTC.

This clonotype was seen at least ten times. The rearrangement links TRBV28 to TRBJ2-7; D may be TRBD1 (5 bases). V shed 5 bases and J shed 2 bases, with 7 bases lying between them. The CDR3 loop spans 12 amino acids. Germline V gives CDR1 MDHEN, CDR2 SYDVKM. CDR3 nucleotides: TGTGCCAGCAGTGGGGCCCCCTACGAGCAGTACTTC. Amino acids: CASSGAPYEQYF. Filled out from reference TRBV28 and TRBJ2-7, the complete variable domain reads DVKVTQSSRYLVKRTGEKVFLECVQDMDHENMFWYRQDPGLGLRLIYFSYDVKMKEKGDIPEGYSVSREKKERFSLILESASTNQTSMYLCASSGAPYEQYFGPGTRLTVT.

This clonotype was seen repeatedly, ten times or more. This chain joins TRBV30 and TRBJ1-5; possibly TRBD1 for D (5 bases). The germline CDR1 and CDR2 sequences are GTSNPN and SVGIG (reference sequence). Trimming cost V 5 bases and J 3 bases, with 11 bases left between them. This CDR3 region has 13 residues. The CDR3 DNA follows: TGTGCCTGGGGGGACGGTTACAATCAGCCCCAGCATTTT. Its protein product is CAWGDGYNQPQHF.

This clonotype appeared many times. The CDR3 here is CASSAWTDGNTIYF. As DNA, the CDR3 is TGCGCCAGCAGCGCCTGGACAGATGGAAACACCATATATTTT. This chain connects TRBV5-1 to TRBJ1-3, with D possibly being TRBD1 (6 bases). The CDR3 extends over 14 amino acids. The V end lost 4 bases, the J end lost 3 bases, and 11 bases lay between the germline ends. Per germline, CDR1 SGHRS and CDR2 YFSETQ.

Only a few counts were recorded for this clonotype. V and J are TRBV28 and TRBJ2-1, with D possibly matching TRBD1 (6 bases). This CDR3 has 16 residues. Germline CDR1 is MDHEN and CDR2 is SYDVKM. V lost 1 base and J 11 bases, leaving 21 bases between the germline ends. The CDR3 protein is CASSLLTAGAGTKQFF. CDR3 coding DNA: TGTGCCAGCAGTTTATTAACGGCAGGGGCCGGGACGAAGCAGTTCTTC.

The sample holds many counts of this clonotype. This CDR3 reads CASTPIDEQFF. The CDR3 DNA reads TGTGCCAGCACCCCAATTGATGAGCAGTTCTTC. V is TRBV12-3 or TRBV12-4 and J is TRBJ2-1; D call uncertain. There are 11 residues in the CDR3. Trimming took off 7 bases at V and 8 bases at J, with 9 bases between the two ends.

This clonotype was seen repeatedly, ten times or more. This chain joins TRBV2 and TRBJ2-7; the D gene is possibly TRBD2 (5 bases). Trimming removed 1 base from V and 2 bases from J, with 15 bases in between. The length of the CDR3 is 16 residues. Germline CDR1 is SNHLY and CDR2 is FYNNEI. CDR3 protein: CASSEEIAGDTYEQYF. The CDR3 coding sequence is TGTGCCAGCAGTGAAGAAATTGCGGGCGACACCTACGAGCAGTACTTC.

Many counts were recorded for this clonotype. The gene calls are TRBV7-9 and TRBJ1-1; a possible D gene is TRBD1 (5 bases). Germline CDR1 and CDR2: SEHNR and FQNEAQ (reference sequence). CDR3 length: 14 amino acids. With 1 base removed from V and 5 bases from J, the gap between germline ends came to 11 bases. The CDR3 sequence is CASSLGQYGTEAFF. The DNA for the CDR3 is TGTGCCAGCAGCTTAGGACAGTATGGGACTGAAGCTTTCTTT.

The genes are TRBV20-1 and TRBJ2-5; 9 bases agree with TRBD1. Germline loops: CDR1 DFQATT, CDR2 SNEGSKA (reference sequence). The CDR3 is 14 amino acids. The trim removed 2 bases at V and 5 bases at J, leaving 6 bases unmatched. As DNA, the CDR3 is TGCAGTGCTAGATTGTTCGGACAGGGGGAGACCCAGTACTTC. This codes for CSARLFGQGETQYF.

This clonotype was detected many times. CDR3 coding DNA: TGCAGCGTTGACGGGACAGGGGGGTCCGAGCAGTACTTC. Translated, it gives CSVDGTGGSEQYF. This sequence joins TRBV29-1 and TRBJ2-7; 11 bases line up with TRBD1. With 3 bases clipped from V and 6 bases from J, the junction kept 4 bases outside the gene matches. Germline CDR1 reads SQVTM; CDR2 reads ANQGSEA. This CDR3 is built from 13 residues.

The chain employs TRBV20-1 and TRBJ2-5; perhaps D is TRBD1 or TRBD2 (5 bases each). The CDR3 has 11 residues. Germline V gene data show CDR1 as DFQATT and CDR2 as SNEGSKA (reference sequence). CDR3 region: CRAGTQETQYF. The CDR3 region has the DNA TGCAGAGCCGGGACGCAAGAGACCCAGTACTTC.

This clonotype was counted many times. V and J are TRBV7-2 and TRBJ1-2, with D perhaps TRBD1 (5 bases). Germline V gene data show CDR1 as SGHTA and CDR2 as FQGNSA. CDR3 length: 14 amino acids. Between the trimmed V and J ends, which lost 3 bases and 3 bases, there was a span of 11 bases. CDR3 loop: CASSLGRLDYGYTF. In DNA, the CDR3 is TGTGCCAGCAGCTTGGGACGGCTGGACTATGGCTACACCTTC. The full variable domain, completed using reference TRBV7-2 and TRBJ1-2, is GAGVSQSPSNKVTEKGKDVELRCDPISGHTALYWYRQSLGQGLEFLIYFQGNSAPDKSGLPSDRFSAERTGGSVSTLTIQRTQQEDSAVYLCASSLGRLDYGYTFGSGTRLTVV.

This clonotype was detected only a few times. V is TRBV11-2 and J is TRBJ2-3, with TRBD1 matching over 7 bases. J lost 1 base, V lost 5 bases, and 6 bases had no gene match. Germline V gives CDR1 SGHAT, CDR2 FQNNGV. CDR3 size: 15 residues. The DNA of the CDR3 is TGTGCCAGCAGCCCTGACAGGGAGCGCACAGATACGCAGTATTTT. It specifies CASSPDRERTDTQYF.